Sequencing of this T cell receptor beta chain was carried out in a study of T cell responses to AZD1222 COVID-19 vaccine. Profiled with immunoSEQ multiplex PCR; TCRdb holds only in-frame clones, not every one. This table holds some 86,000 clones, about 78% found once. The CDR3 totals 13 residues. CDR1 and CDR2 (germline): SGHRS, YFSETQ. J gave up 4 bases and V 0 bases, and 0 bases lay outside the gene matches. Study-level points and caveats: Among spike-specific TCRs, nearly half reportedly target unmutated variant regions. Across the whole spike, CD4 TCRs peaked at regions 160-218 and 743-854.

Of note for this clone: Antigen unknown.

The receptor comes from an adult in good health. The chain employs TRBV5-1 and TRBJ2-7, with 8 bases that match TRBD1. Sequencing used peripheral blood, obtained on day 0 of AZD1222 vaccination. CDR3 sequence reads: CASSLGTGYEQYF. DNA of the CDR3: TGCGCCAGCAGCTTGGGGACAGGGTACGAGCAGTACTTC.